This T cell receptor (beta chain) emerged from a study of shared clonotypes between healthy human individuals. Study details: Three plates were used per donor for CD4 naive, three for CD4 memory, two for CD8 naive and one for CD8 memory. Study-level results: Estimated clonotype richness was generally higher in naive than memory subsets. Researchers sampled blood only, noting tissue repertoires likely differ.

CD45RO-negative cells were positively selected for CCR7, leaving out terminally differentiated effector memory CD45RA+ cells. At the deep level, the assay was run. TCRdb keeps only in-frame clones here, not all; method: immunoSEQ multiplex PCR. The data contain about 2 million clones, approximately 95% of them singletons. Details on this clone: Its antigen is as yet unknown.

Sequencing was performed on naive CD8+ T cells sorted from blood. This TCR came from a man between 18 and 29 years old in good health.

In DNA, the CDR3 is TGTGCCAGCAGACTAGTGACAGGAATATATAATTCACCCCTCCACTTT. Its protein is CASRLVTGIYNSPLHF. V usage is TRBV7-9 and J usage is TRBJ1-6; TRBD1 is a possible D gene (6 bases). The CDR3 length is 16 residues. Deletions cut 6 bases from V and 4 bases from J, with 16 bases between. The germline CDR1 and CDR2 sequences are SEHNR and FQNEAQ (reference sequence).